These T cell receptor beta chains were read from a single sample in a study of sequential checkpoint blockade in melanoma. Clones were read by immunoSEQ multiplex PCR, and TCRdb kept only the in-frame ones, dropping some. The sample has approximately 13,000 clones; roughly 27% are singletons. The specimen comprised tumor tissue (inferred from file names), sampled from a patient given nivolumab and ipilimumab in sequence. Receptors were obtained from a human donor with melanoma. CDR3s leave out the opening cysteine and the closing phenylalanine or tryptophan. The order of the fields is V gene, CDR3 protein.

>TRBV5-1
ASSLSLAGKNEQF
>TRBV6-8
AISGTGRGLGEPQH
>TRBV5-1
ASSKGLAGVDTQY
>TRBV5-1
ASSREARPNYGYT
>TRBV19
ASSATGGDNQPQH
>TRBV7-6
ASSPRTSGRQGEQF
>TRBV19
ASSIPGTLTDTQY
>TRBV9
ASRGFRGELTDTQY
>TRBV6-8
ASSFSRTGGGNTEAF
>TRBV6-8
ASNRQGYGETQY
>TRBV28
ASSFRQRVEKLF
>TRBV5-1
ASSYYARGVRMNTEAF
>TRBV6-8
ASSYSRQGTDTQY
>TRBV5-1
ASSWDSGRYNEQF
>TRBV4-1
ASSPSFGQGSGPQY
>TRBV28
ASSLGTVSGANVLT
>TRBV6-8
ASSTGWGSYEQY
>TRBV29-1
SSDRANTEAF
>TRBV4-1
ASSQDRSGAGYEQY
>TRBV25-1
ASSDSPQNSETQY
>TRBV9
ASSEGQGRYGYT
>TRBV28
ASRQTGAFYNEQF
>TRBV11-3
ASSLMTSGSLEQF
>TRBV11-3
ASSYGQGNYGYT
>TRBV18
ASSLKDGYEQY
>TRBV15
ATSRDLGVGTEAF
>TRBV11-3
ASSLSGGYNEQF
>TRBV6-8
ASSYTLVNNEQF
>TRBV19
ASSKGTGGGEAF
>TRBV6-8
ASSPPGTVSYEQY
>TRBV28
ASTHPQGRGQPQH
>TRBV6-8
ASRRPLGETQY
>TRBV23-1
ASSQDSTDTQY
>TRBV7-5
ASSLISSGGQETQY
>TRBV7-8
ASSLAGEQTQH
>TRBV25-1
ASTRGQSLTEAF
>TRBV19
ASLGATTGRYIQY
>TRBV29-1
SVETDGQETQY
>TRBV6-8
ASSYSRASGSLYNEQF
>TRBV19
ASSMGGSGTEAF
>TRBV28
ASKPRGAADTQY
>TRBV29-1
SALDRERQETQY
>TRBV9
ASSVEGGRDPKNIQY
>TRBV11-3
ASSDRTSGVHNEQF
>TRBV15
ATSREGESPYNEQF
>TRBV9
ASSVEGQGMIQY
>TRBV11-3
ASSLVMLNTEAF
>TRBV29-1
SVVGGTGANVLT
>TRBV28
ASRQTANTEAF
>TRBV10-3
AISETSGRAVVEQF
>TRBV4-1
ASSPTGDLNIQY
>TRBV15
ATTSGWVGETQY
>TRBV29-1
SVEGGLAASTDTQY
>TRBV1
ASSLADNTGELF